This record looks at one T cell receptor (beta chain) sequence and its context. Antigen: not known. The sample is drawn from a study of T-cell memory formation after mild COVID-19. Study results and limitations: Shrinking CD4+ clones resided mostly in CM and EM, and CD8+ ones in EMRA.

TCRdb independently ran MiXCR on the 5' RACE reads; one entry per CDR3 protein. The sample has over 45,000 distinct CDR3 sequences; around 30% are singletons. CDR1 and CDR2 (germline): MNHNS, SASEGT. The CDR3 is 12 amino acids. V lost 10 bases and J lost 2; bases outside the gene matches: 4. The rearrangement links TRBV6-1 to TRBJ2-7; 8 bases are a match to TRBD1. The receptor's source is a man between 18 and 35 years old who had mild COVID-19 (a few samples of this study predate the infection). Cell type and time point are not known. The sample comprised PBMCs or a T cell subset sorted from them (not recorded which). In DNA, the CDR3 is TGTGCCACCGGGACAGGACCCTACGAGCAGTACTTC. This encodes CATGTGPYEQYF.